This passage covers 8 T cell receptor beta chains from one sample sequenced in a study of OX40 agonist ivuxolimab in advanced cancers. The table came from immunoSEQ multiplex PCR; TCRdb's copy has only in-frame clones and leaves some out. This table holds 60,000 to 100,000 clones, approximately 80% found once. This material consisted of CD4+ or CD8+ T cells sorted from blood, taken in a trial of the OX40 agonist ivuxolimab. The source of these receptors is an adult with an advanced solid tumor such as melanoma, head and neck, liver or kidney cancer.

This sequence joins TRBV5-4 and TRBJ2-1; possibly TRBD1 for D (6 bases). This CDR3 is built from 16 residues. Germline V gene lookup returns CDR1 SGHNT and CDR2 YYREEE (reference sequence). V was trimmed by 1 base and J by 7 bases, leaving 18 bases between them. CDR3 sequence (DNA): TGTGCCAGCAGCTTGAGTTGGGGGCAGTTGAGTAATGAGCAGTTCTTC. Translation gives CASSLSWGQLSNEQFF.

The sample holds one count of this clone. This chain connects TRBV15 to TRBJ2-5; perhaps TRBD1 as D (5 bases). The last part of the DNA fits TRBJ2-7 better; the J call may be wrong. Germline CDR1 is LNHNV and CDR2 is YYDKDF (reference sequence). The CDR3 loop spans 14 amino acids. As DNA, the CDR3 is TGTGCCACCAGCACTCGCAGGGATCCCTACGAGCAGTACTTC. This encodes CATSTRRDPYEQYF.

The chain uses TRBV7-2 and TRBJ1-6, with D possibly TRBD1 on 5 matching bases. CDR1 is SGHTA and CDR2 is FQGNSA in the germline V gene. Trimming stripped 5 bases from V and 7 bases from J, with 18 bases between. CDR3 length: 16 amino acids. The CDR3 spells CASSPDAGIDNSPLHF. CDR3 sequence (DNA): TGTGCCAGCAGCCCGGACGCAGGGATAGACAATTCACCCCTCCACTTT.

J is TRBJ1-1 and V is TRBV6-4; a weak D match, TRBD1 (6 bases). Germline-derived CDR1 and CDR2 are MRHNA and SNTAGT. CDR3 size: 14 residues. V lost 11 bases, J lost 1 base, and 17 bases lay in between. This CDR3 is CARGQGQKNTEAFF. In DNA, the CDR3 is TGTGCCCGGGGGCAAGGGCAGAAGAACACTGAAGCTTTCTTT.

The chain links TRBV25-1 to TRBJ1-4; D not certain. V lost 3 bases and J 6 bases, leaving 11 bases between the germline ends. Germline V gives CDR1 MGHDK, CDR2 SYGVNS. This CDR3 contains 14 residues. The CDR3 is CASSDGAGHEKLFF. CDR3 in DNA: TGTGCCAGCAGTGATGGAGCTGGGCATGAAAAACTGTTTTTT.

This chain connects TRBV29-1 to TRBJ2-2; maybe TRBD2 (6 bases). V lost 3 bases to trimming and J lost 6 bases, with 11 bases between them. Germline V CDR1 and CDR2: SQVTM, ANQGSEA. The CDR3 contains 13 residues. The CDR3 region is CSVEVGEAGELFF. CDR3 nucleotides: TGCAGCGTTGAGGTAGGGGAGGCCGGGGAGCTGTTTTTT.

This rearrangement joins TRBV2 to TRBJ1-2; D is possibly TRBD1 (6 bases). This CDR3 comprises 12 residues. With 7 bases removed from V and 10 bases from J, the gap between germline ends came to 16 bases. Germline CDR1 is SNHLY and CDR2 is FYNNEI. The chain's CDR3 is CASNREGGDYTF. DNA for the CDR3: TGTGCCAGCAACAGAGAGGGGGGGGACTACACCTTC.

V and J are TRBV27 and TRBJ2-7; D is perhaps TRBD2 (6 bases). V gave up 11 bases and J gave up 4 bases, with 24 bases separating them. CDR1 is MNHEY and CDR2 is SMNVEV in the germline V gene (reference sequence). The CDR3 is 15 residues long. CDR3 sequence (DNA): TGTGCCTCCGCCCAGCTAGCGTCGGGAAGGTACGAGCAGTACTTC. Translation: CASAQLASGRYEQYF.